One T cell receptor (beta chain) is described in this entry. The data are from a study of T cells after somatic rescue of genetic block. The germline V and J ends were trimmed by 2 bases and 4 bases, with 6 bases remaining between them. The CDR3 runs 13 residues. Germline values: CDR1 MNHNS, CDR2 SASEGT. Only in-frame clones appear in the TCRdb table, and some are missing; sequencing was by immunoSEQ multiplex PCR. Here the sample spans some 15,000 clones, under 80% being singletons. The V and J genes are TRBV6-1 and TRBJ1-5; no clear D gene. Sequenced: peripheral blood mononuclear cells (PBMCs). This TCR was sampled from a man between 18 and 35 years old. This CDR3 is CASSETPNQPQHF. Written as DNA, the CDR3 is TGTGCCAGCAGTGAAACCCCGAATCAGCCCCAGCATTTT.